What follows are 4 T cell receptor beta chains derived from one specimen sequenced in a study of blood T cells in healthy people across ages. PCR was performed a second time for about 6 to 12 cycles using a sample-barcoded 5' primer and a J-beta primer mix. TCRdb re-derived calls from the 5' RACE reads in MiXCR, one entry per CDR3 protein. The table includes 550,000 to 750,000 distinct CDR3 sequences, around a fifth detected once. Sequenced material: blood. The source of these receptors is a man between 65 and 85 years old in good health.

Here the CDR3 reads CASSPGGGRDTQYF. The DNA of the CDR3 is TGTGCCAGCAGCCCCGGGGGCGGGCGGGATACGCAGTATTTT. The chain uses TRBV7-2 and TRBJ2-3; D may correspond to TRBD1 or TRBD2 (6 bases each). The CDR3 runs 14 residues. Germline-derived CDR1 and CDR2 are SGHTA and FQGNSA. Between the trimmed V and J ends, which lost 5 bases and 6 bases, there was a span of 15 bases.

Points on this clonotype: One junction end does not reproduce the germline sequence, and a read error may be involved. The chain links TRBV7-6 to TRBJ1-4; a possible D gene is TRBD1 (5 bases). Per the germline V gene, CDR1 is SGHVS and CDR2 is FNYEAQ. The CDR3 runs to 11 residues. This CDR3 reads CASSRGEELFF. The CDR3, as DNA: TGTGCCAGCAGCAGGGGTGAAGAACTGTTTTTT.

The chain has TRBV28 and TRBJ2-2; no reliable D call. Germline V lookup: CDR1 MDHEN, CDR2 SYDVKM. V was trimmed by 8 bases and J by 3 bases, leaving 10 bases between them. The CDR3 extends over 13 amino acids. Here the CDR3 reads CASVRQDTGELFF. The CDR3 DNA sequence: TGTGCCAGCGTTCGGCAGGACACCGGGGAGCTGTTTTTT.

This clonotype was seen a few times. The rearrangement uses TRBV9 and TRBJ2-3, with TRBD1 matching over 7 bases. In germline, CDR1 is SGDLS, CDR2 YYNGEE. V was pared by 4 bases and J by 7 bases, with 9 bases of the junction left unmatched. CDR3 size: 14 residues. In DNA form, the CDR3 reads TGTGCCAGCAGCCCCGACAGGGATCGGAATACGCAGTATTTT. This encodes CASSPDRDRNTQYF.